These 9 T cell receptor beta chains originate from one sample sequenced in a study of CD8+CD57+ T cells in acquired aplastic anemia. All patients picked for sequencing had shown, by flow cytometry, an expansion of CD8+CD57+ cells. Using genomic DNA as the template, TCR beta VDJ and CDR3 profiling was carried out. Each CDR3 protein is one row after TCRdb ran MiXCR on the reads. Altogether 450,000 to 550,000 distinct CDR3 sequences are present, roughly 34% being singletons, with the ten largest covering 0.82%. Sequencing input: sorted CD4+, CD8+, or CD8+CD57+ T cells (not recorded which) from PBMCs. The receptors here all came from a human donor with aplastic anemia.

This clonotype was detected ten times or more. The chain links TRBV20-1 to TRBJ1-5; D not certain. V shed 5 bases and J shed 0 bases, with 8 bases lying between them. Germline assignment: CDR1 DFQATT and CDR2 SNEGSKA (reference sequence). The CDR3 sequence is 13 residues long. CDR3: CSAYSGSNQPQHF. The CDR3 DNA sequence: TGCAGTGCTTACTCGGGTAGCAATCAGCCCCAGCATTTT.

There are a few counts of this clonotype. In DNA form, the CDR3 reads TGTGCCAGCAGCTTTGAACAGACGAACACCGGGGAGCTGTTTTTT. Amino acids: CASSFEQTNTGELFF. The chain uses TRBV7-9 and TRBJ2-2; unclear D gene. The V end lost 3 bases, the J end lost 0 bases, and 8 bases lay between the germline ends. The germline CDR1 and CDR2 sequences are SEHNR and FQNEAQ (reference sequence). This CDR3 contains 15 residues. The full variable domain, its missing parts supplied by reference TRBV7-9 and TRBJ2-2, is DTGVSQNPRHKITKRGQNVTFRCDPISEHNRLYWYRQTLGQGPEFLTYFQNEAQLEKSRLLSDRFSAERPKGSFSTLEIQRTEQGDSAMYLCASSFEQTNTGELFFGEGSRLTVL.

This clonotype was seen many times. The rearrangement joins TRBV15 to TRBJ2-7, with a possible D match to TRBD2 (6 bases). The CDR3 runs 16 residues. Germline CDR1 LNHNV, CDR2 YYDKDF (reference sequence). V was trimmed by 0 bases and J by 2 bases, leaving 14 bases between them. CDR3 bases: TGTGCCACCAGCAGAGATCTTAGCGGAGTCACCTACGAGCAGTACTTC. Its translation: CATSRDLSGVTYEQYF.

Here the CDR3 DNA reads TGTGCCACCAGCAGAGGGGCAGAGCAGTACTTC. As protein: CATSRGAEQYF. The chain recombines TRBV15 with TRBJ2-7; no clear D. There are 11 residues in the CDR3. V was pared by 1 base and J by 7 bases, with 5 bases between. Germline CDR1 is LNHNV and CDR2 is YYDKDF (reference sequence).

The CDR3 region is CASRGSGSSSYEQYF. In nucleotides, the CDR3 is TGTGCCAGCAGAGGTAGCGGCAGTTCCTCCTACGAGCAGTACTTC. V gene TRBV25-1 combines with J gene TRBJ2-7; D is possibly TRBD2 (6 bases). Trimming removed 6 bases from V and 0 bases from J, with 15 bases in between. Germline values: CDR1 MGHDK, CDR2 SYGVNS. The CDR3 has 15 residues.

This clonotype was seen at least ten times. This sequence joins TRBV5-1 and TRBJ2-7; D is possibly TRBD1 (6 bases). Germline CDR1 SGHRS, CDR2 YFSETQ. Trimming left V 4 bases short and J 3 bases short, with 14 bases between. The length of the CDR3 is 14 residues. The CDR3 is CASSPDAGDYEQYF. The CDR3 DNA sequence: TGCGCCAGCAGCCCTGATGCAGGGGACTACGAGCAGTACTTC.

At least ten counts were recorded for this clonotype. The CDR3: CASSELGRNNYGYTF. CDR3 sequence (DNA): TGTGCCAGCAGTGAATTGGGGCGCAACAACTATGGCTACACCTTC. This chain connects TRBV6-1 to TRBJ1-2; D is perhaps TRBD1 (5 bases). Germline assignment: CDR1 MNHNS and CDR2 SASEGT. Trimming took 2 bases from V and 2 from J, leaving 12 bases between them. This CDR3 has 15 amino acids.

This clonotype has at least ten counts. The genes are TRBV2 and TRBJ1-1; perhaps TRBD1 as D (6 bases). The CDR3 has 12 residues. Trimming pared 5 bases from V and 3 bases from J, leaving 7 bases between. Germline V gene lookup returns CDR1 SNHLY and CDR2 FYNNEI. The CDR3 sequence: CASSYRDTEAFF. Here the CDR3 DNA reads TGTGCCAGCAGTTACAGGGACACTGAAGCTTTCTTT.

This clonotype appeared many times. This chain joins TRBV7-9 and TRBJ1-6; D remains unclear. The V gene lost 5 bases and the J gene lost 10 bases, with 9 bases spanning the gap. This CDR3 comprises 12 residues. Germline V gives CDR1 SEHNR, CDR2 FQNEAQ (reference sequence). The CDR3, as DNA: TGTGCCAGCAGCCAAGGGCCCTCACCCCTCCACTTT. This codes for CASSQGPSPLHF.